This T cell receptor (beta chain) originates from a study of blood T cells in healthy people across ages. A second PCR of roughly 7 to 11 cycles used a sample-barcoded 5' primer and a J-beta primer mix. TCRdb fed the 5' RACE reads into MiXCR, producing one record per CDR3 protein. The table lists about 1.7 million distinct CDR3 sequences, 28% of them singletons. This clonotype was counted at least ten times. Trimming took off 2 bases at V and 5 bases at J, with 22 bases between the two ends. This CDR3 contains 17 residues. The germline V gene has CDR1 MNHNY and CDR2 SVGAGI (reference sequence). The sample comprised blood. The origin of this receptor is a woman aged 30 to 39 in good health. This rearrangement joins TRBV6-6 to TRBJ2-7; D possibly matches TRBD1 or TRBD2 (6 bases each). In DNA, the CDR3 is TGTGCCAGCAGTTACAATCGAGGGGGGCGTAAATTCCACGAGCAGTACTTC. Protein: CASSYNRGGRKFHEQYF.